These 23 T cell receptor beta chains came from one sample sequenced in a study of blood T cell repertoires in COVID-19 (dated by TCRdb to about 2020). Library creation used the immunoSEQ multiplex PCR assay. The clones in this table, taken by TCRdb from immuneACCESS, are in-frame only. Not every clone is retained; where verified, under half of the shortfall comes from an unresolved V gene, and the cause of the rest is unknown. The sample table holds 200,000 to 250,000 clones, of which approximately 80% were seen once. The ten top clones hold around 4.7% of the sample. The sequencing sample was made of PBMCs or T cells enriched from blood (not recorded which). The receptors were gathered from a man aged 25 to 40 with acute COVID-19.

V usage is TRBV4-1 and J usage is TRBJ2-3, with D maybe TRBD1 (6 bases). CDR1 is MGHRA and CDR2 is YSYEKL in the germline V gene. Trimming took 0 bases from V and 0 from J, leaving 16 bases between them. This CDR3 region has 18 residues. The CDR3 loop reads CASSQDPWGLKSTDTQYF. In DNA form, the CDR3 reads TGCGCCAGCAGCCAAGATCCCTGGGGGCTCAAGAGCACAGATACGCAGTATTTT.

The CDR3 loop is CASSVGGGADYGYTF. DNA of the CDR3: TGTGCCAGCAGCGTTGGCGGGGGGGCGGACTATGGCTACACCTTC. The chain employs TRBV9 and TRBJ1-2, with TRBD1 as a possible D gene (6 bases). Per the germline V gene, CDR1 is SGDLS and CDR2 is YYNGEE. Trimming shortened V by 2 bases and J by 3 bases, and 14 bases separated the two germline ends. CDR3 size: 15 residues. Full variable domain (remainder filled in from reference TRBV9 and TRBJ1-2): DSGVTQTPKHLITATGQRVTLRCSPRSGDLSVYWYQQSLDQGLQFLIQYYNGEERAKGNILERFSAQQFPDLHSELNLSSLELGDSALYFCASSVGGGADYGYTFGSGTRLTVV.

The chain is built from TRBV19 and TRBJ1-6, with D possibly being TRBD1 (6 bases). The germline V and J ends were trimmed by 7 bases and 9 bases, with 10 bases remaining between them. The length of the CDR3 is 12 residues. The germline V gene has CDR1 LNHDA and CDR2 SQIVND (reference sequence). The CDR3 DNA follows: TGTGCCAGTACCACAGGGCCTTCACCCCTCCACTTT. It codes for CASTTGPSPLHF.

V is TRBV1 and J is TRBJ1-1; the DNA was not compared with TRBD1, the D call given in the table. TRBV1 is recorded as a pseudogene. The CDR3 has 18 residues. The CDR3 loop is CTSSHGRGQGGANTEAFF. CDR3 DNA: TGCACCAGCAGCCACGGCAGGGGGCAAGGGGGTGCGAACACTGAAGCTTTCTTT.

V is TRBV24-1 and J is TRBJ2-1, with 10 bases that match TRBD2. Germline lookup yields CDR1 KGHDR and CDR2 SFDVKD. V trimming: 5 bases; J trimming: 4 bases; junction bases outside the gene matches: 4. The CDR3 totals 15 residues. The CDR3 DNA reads TGTGCCACCAGTGCAAAGCGGGGGGGTTACAATGAGCAGTTCTTC. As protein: CATSAKRGGYNEQFF.

The CDR3 sequence is CGTGATLTEAFF. CDR3 coding DNA: TGTGGGACAGGGGCGACTCTAACTGAAGCTTTCTTT. This chain uses TRBV28 with TRBJ1-1; 9 bases fit TRBD1. From germline, CDR1 is MDHEN and CDR2 SYDVKM. CDR3 length equals 12 residues.

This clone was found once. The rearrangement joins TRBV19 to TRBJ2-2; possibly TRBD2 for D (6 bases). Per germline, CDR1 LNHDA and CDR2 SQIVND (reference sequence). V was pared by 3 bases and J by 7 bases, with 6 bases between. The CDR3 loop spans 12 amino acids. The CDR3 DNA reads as TGTGCCAGTAGTATGGGAGGCGGGGAGCTGTTTTTT. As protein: CASSMGGGELFF.

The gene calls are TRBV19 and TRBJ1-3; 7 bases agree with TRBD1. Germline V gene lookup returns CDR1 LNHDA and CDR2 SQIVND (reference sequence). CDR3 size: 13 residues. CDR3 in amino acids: CATGINSGNTIYF. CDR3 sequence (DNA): TGTGCGACAGGGATCAACTCTGGAAACACCATATATTTT.

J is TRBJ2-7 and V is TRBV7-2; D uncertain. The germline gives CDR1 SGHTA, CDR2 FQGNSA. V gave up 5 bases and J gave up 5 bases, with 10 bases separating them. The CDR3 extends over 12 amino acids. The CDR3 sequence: CASSHNRDEQYF. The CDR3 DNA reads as TGTGCCAGCAGCCACAACAGAGACGAGCAGTACTTC.

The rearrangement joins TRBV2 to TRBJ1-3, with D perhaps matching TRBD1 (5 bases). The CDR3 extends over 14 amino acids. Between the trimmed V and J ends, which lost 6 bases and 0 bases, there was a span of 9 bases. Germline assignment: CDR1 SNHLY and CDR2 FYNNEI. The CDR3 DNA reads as TGTGCCAGCAGCCAGGGTAACTCTGGAAACACCATATATTTT. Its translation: CASSQGNSGNTIYF.

Here the CDR3 reads CASSFSGEQYF. The CDR3 DNA is TGTGCCAGCAGTTTCAGCGGAGAGCAGTACTTC. The chain couples TRBV6-6 to TRBJ2-7; possibly TRBD2 for D (5 bases). Germline CDR1 MNHNY, CDR2 SVGAGI (reference sequence). Trimming shortened V by 4 bases and J by 7 bases, and 8 bases separated the two germline ends. This CDR3 is built from 11 residues.

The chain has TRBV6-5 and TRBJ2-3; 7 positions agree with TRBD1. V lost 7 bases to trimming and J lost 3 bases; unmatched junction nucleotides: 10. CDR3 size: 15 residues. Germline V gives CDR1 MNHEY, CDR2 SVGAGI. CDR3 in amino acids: CASTREGARTDTQYF. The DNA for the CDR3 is TGTGCCAGCACCCGAGAGGGGGCACGGACAGATACGCAGTATTTT.

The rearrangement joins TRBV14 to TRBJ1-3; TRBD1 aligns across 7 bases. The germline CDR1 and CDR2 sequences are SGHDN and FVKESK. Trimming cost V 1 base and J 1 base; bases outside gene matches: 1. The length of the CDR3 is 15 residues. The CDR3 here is CASSQVTGSGNTIYF. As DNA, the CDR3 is TGTGCCAGCAGCCAAGTGACAGGGTCTGGAAACACCATATATTTT.

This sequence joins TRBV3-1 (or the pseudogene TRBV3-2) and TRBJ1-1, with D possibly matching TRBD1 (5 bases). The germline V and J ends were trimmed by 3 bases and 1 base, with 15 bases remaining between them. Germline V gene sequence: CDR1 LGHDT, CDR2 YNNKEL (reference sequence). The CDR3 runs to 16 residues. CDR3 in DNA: TGTGCCAGCAGCCACTCGCTTCGGGGGACGAACACTGAAGCTTTCTTT. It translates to CASSHSLRGTNTEAFF.

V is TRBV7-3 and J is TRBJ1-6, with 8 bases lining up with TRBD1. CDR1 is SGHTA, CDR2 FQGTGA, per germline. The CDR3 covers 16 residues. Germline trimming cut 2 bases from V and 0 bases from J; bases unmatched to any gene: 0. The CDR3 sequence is CASSLQGASYNSPLHF. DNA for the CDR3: TGTGCCAGCAGCTTACAGGGGGCCTCCTATAATTCACCCCTCCACTTT.

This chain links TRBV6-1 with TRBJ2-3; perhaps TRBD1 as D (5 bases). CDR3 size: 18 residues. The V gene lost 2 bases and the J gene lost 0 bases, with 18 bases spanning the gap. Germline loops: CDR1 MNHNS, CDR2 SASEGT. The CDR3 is CASSERSMDIASTDTQYF. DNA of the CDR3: TGTGCCAGCAGTGAAAGGAGTATGGACATTGCCAGCACAGATACGCAGTATTTT.

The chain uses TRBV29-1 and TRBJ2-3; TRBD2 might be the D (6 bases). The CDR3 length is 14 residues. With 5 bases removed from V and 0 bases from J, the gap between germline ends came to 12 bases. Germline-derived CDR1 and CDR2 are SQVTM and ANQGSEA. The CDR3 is CSVSPGLSTDTQYF. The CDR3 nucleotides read TGCAGCGTTTCCCCGGGACTTAGCACAGATACGCAGTATTTT.

CDR3 sequence reads: CASSLGVTGFSTEAFF. The CDR3 nucleotides read TGCGCCAGCAGCTTGGGGGTGACAGGGTTTAGCACTGAAGCTTTCTTT. V usage is TRBV5-1 and J usage is TRBJ1-1; 7 bases fit TRBD1. The CDR3 loop spans 16 amino acids. Looked up from germline, CDR1 is SGHRS and CDR2 is YFSETQ. V trimming: 0 bases; J trimming: 4 bases; junction bases outside the gene matches: 9.

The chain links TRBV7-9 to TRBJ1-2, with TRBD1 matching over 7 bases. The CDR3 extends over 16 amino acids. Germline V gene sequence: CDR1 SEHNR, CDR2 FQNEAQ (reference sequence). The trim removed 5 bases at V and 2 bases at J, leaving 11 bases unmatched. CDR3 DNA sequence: TGTGCCAGCAGCCTTAGACAGGGCCCCAACAACTATGGCTACACCTTC. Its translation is CASSLRQGPNNYGYTF.

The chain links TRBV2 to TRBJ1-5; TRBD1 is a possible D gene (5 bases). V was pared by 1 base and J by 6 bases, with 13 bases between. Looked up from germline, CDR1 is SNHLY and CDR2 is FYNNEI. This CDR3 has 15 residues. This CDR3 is CASSEVTTDTQPQHF. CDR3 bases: TGTGCCAGCAGTGAAGTGACAACGGACACTCAGCCCCAGCATTTT.

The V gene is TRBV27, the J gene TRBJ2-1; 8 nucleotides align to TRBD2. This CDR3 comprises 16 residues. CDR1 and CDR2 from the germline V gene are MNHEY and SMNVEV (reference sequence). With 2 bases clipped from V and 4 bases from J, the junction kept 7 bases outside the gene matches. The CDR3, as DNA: TGTGCCAGCAGTTTAGCCGCGGGGGGTACTTACAATGAGCAGTTCTTC. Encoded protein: CASSLAAGGTYNEQFF.

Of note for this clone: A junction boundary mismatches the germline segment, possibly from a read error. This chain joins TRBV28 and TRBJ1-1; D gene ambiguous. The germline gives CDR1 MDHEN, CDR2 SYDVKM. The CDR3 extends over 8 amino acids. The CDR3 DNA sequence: TGTGCCAGCAGTTTCGGTCACTTT. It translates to CASSFGHF.

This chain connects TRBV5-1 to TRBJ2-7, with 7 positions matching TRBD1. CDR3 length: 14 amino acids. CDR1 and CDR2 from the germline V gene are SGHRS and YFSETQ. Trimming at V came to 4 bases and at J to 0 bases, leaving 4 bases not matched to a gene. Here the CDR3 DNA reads TGCGCCAGCAGCCAGACAGGGATCTCCTACGAGCAGTACTTC. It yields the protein CASSQTGISYEQYF.